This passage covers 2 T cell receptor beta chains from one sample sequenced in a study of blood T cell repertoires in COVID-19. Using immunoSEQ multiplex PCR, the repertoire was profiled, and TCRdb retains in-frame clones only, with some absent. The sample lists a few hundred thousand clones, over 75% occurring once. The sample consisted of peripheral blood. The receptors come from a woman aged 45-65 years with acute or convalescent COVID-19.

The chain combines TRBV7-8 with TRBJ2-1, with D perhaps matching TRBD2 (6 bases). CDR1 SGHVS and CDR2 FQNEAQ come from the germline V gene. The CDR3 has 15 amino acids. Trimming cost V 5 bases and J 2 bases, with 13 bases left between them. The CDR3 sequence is CASSRERAAYNEQFF. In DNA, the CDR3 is TGTGCCAGCAGCCGAGAGCGGGCCGCCTACAATGAGCAGTTCTTC. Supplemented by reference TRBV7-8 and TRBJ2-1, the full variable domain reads GAGVSQSPRYKVAKRGQDVALRCDPISGHVSLFWYQQALGQGPEFLTYFQNEAQLDKSGLPSDRFFAERPEGSVSTLKIQRTQQEDSAVYLCASSRERAAYNEQFFGPGTRLTVL.

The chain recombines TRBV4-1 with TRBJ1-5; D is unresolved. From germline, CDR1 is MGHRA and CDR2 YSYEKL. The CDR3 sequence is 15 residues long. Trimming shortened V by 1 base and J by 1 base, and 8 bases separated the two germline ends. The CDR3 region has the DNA TGCGCCAGCAGCCAAGGTGTGCGGAGCAATCAGCCCCAGCATTTT. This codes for CASSQGVRSNQPQHF.